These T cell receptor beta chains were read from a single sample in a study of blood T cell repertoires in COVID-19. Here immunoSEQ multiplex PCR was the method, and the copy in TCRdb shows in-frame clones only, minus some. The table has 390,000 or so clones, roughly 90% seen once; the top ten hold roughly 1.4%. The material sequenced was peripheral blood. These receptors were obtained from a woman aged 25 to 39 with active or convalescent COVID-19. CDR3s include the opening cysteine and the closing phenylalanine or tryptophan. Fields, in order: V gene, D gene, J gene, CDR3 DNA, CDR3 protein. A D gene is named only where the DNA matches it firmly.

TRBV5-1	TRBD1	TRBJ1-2	TGCGCCAGCAGTTACGACAGGGGGGCAGACTATGGCTACACCTTC	CASSYDRGADYGYTF
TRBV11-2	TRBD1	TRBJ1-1	TGTGCCAGCAGCCTTTTTGAGGGGGCCGGGGGTGAAGCTTTCTTT	CASSLFEGAGGEAFF
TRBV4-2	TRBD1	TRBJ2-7	TGTGCCAGCAGCCCAGGGGGTCACTACGAGCAGTACTTC	CASSPGGHYEQYF
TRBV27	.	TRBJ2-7	TGTGCCAGCAGCCCGGGAGGGACAGATAGCTCCTACGAGCAGTACTTC	CASSPGGTDSSYEQYF
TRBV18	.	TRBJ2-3	TGTGCCAGCTCACCAACGGGGTCCACAGATACGCAGTATTTT	CASSPTGSTDTQYF
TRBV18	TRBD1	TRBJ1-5	TGTGCCAGCTCGCCCCAGGGGGGAAGCAATCAGCCCCAGCATTTT	CASSPQGGSNQPQHF
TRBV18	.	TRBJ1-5	TGTGCCAGCTCACGACAGGTTGATCAGCCCCAGCATTTT	CASSRQVDQPQHF
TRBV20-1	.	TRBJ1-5	TGCAGTGCTAGTCGCGGGGAGAGCAATCAGCCCCAGCATTTT	CSASRGESNQPQHF
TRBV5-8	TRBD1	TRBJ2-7	TGTGCCAGCAATCACAAAGGGGCAGGGGGCGAGCAGTACTTC	CASNHKGAGGEQYF
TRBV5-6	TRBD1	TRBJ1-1	TGTGCCAGCAGCGGACCGACAGGGGTCAACACTGAAGCTTTCTTT	CASSGPTGVNTEAFF
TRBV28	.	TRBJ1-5	TGTGCCAGCAGCTCCCTGGAAGCGGTTCGCAATCAGCCCCAGCATTTT	CASSSLEAVRNQPQHF
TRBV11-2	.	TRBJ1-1	TGTGCCAGCAGACCCGGGTTGAACACTGAAGCTTTCTTT	CASRPGLNTEAFF
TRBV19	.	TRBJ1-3	TGTGCCAGTAGTCCACACAGGACCAGAAACACCATATATTTT	CASSPHRTRNTIYF
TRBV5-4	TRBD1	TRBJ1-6	TGTGCCAGCAGCTTGATAGGGACAGGCAATTCACCCCTCCACTTT	CASSLIGTGNSPLHF
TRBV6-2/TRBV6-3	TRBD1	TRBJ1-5	TGTGCCAGCAGTTGGACAGGGAGGAATCAGCCCCAGCATTTT	CASSWTGRNQPQHF
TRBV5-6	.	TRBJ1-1	TGTGCCAGCAGGGAGGCGATGTATACTGAAGCTTTCTTT	CASREAMYTEAFF
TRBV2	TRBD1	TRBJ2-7	TGTGCCAGCAGTGAGACGGGACAGGGCTACGAGCAGTACTTC	CASSETGQGYEQYF
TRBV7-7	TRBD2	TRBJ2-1	TGTGCCAGCAGCTTAGGTCTTGGGGAGGGTGAGCAGTTCTTC	CASSLGLGEGEQFF